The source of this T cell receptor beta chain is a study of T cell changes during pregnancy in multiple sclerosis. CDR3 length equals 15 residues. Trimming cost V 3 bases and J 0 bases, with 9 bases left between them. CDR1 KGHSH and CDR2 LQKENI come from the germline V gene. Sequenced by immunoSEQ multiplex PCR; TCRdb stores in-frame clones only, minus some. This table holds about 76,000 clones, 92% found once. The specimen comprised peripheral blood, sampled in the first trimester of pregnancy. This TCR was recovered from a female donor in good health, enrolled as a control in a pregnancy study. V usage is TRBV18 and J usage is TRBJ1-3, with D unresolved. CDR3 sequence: CASSPSVISGNTIYF. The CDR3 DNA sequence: TGTGCCAGCTCACCCTCGGTGATCTCTGGAAACACCATATATTTT. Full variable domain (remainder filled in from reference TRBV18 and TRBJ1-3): NAGVMQNPRHLVRRRGQEARLRCSPMKGHSHVYWYRQLPEEGLKFMVYLQKENIIDESGMPKERFSAEFPKEGPSILRIQQVVRGDSAAYFCASSPSVISGNTIYFGEGSWLTVV.